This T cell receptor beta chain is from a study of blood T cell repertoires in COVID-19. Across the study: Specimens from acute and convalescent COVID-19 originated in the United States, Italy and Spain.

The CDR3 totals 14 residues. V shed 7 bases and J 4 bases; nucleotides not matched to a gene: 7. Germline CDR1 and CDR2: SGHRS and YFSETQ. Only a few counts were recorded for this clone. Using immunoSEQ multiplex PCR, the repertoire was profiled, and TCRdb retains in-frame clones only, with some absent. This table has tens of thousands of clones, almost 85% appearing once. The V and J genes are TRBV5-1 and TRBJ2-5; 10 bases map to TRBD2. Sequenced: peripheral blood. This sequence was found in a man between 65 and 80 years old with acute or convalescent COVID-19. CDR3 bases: TGCGCCAGCGAGAGCGGGAGGGGAGGAGAGACCCAGTACTTC. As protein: CASESGRGGETQYF.